This T cell receptor beta chain was sequenced during a study of blood T cell repertoires in COVID-19. About the research overall: Material from acute and convalescent COVID-19 was sourced from the United States, Italy and Spain.

This clone was seen ten or more times. Produced via immunoSEQ multiplex PCR; TCRdb's table is partial and in-frame only. The table includes about 250,000 clones, roughly 80% detected once. The length of the CDR3 is 13 residues. Germline CDR1 is SGHNT and CDR2 is YENEEA. The junction had 2 bases not matched to a gene; V was cut back by 2 bases and J by 7 bases. The specimen was PBMCs or T cells enriched from blood (not recorded which). This receptor was identified in a man between 40 and 49 years old who had been exposed to COVID-19. The chain joins TRBV11-3 to TRBJ2-1; 7 bases match TRBD1. CDR3 loop: CASSLTGENEQFF. CDR3 coding DNA: TGTGCCAGCAGCTTAACAGGGGAGAATGAGCAGTTCTTC.